This TCR beta chain was identified in a study of blood T cell repertoires in COVID-19. Turning to the study itself: The origin of the acute and convalescent COVID-19 samples was the United States, Italy and Spain. The analysed material was cDNA or gDNA that came from T cells, B-cell-depleted T cells, or PBMCs.

Clones were sequenced by immunoSEQ multiplex PCR, and TCRdb holds only the in-frame ones, with some missing. The sample yields about 75,000 clones, approximately 85% seen once. This clone showed up just once. V was pared by 4 bases and J by 2 bases, with 4 bases of the junction left unmatched. The CDR3 totals 15 residues. Germline V gene lookup returns CDR1 KGHDR and CDR2 SFDVKD. The TCR was taken from a human donor in a cohort sampled during active COVID-19. Sequencing was done on a sample of peripheral blood. The chain combines TRBV24-1 with TRBJ2-1; 7 nucleotides align to TRBD2. CDR3 loop: CATSEAGVTYNEQFF. The CDR3 DNA reads TGTGCCACCAGTGAGGCGGGAGTGACCTACAATGAGCAGTTCTTC.